Presented here are 9 T cell receptor beta chains from one specimen sequenced in a study of T cells in localized non-small cell lung cancer. Some clones are missing from TCRdb's copy, which holds only in-frame ones; the method was immunoSEQ multiplex PCR. The sample has around 14,000 clones; 65% to 85% are singletons. The sample in question was peripheral blood, obtained before any cancer treatment. These TCRs come from a female donor at least 60 years old with stage I squamous cell lung carcinoma.

The V call is TRBV11-2, the J call TRBJ2-3; 9 bases are a match to TRBD2. Germline V lookup: CDR1 SGHAT, CDR2 FQNNGV. The junction had 5 bases not matched to a gene; V was cut back by 5 bases and J by 8 bases. The CDR3 totals 13 residues. In nucleotides, the CDR3 is TGTGCCAGCAGCCCACGCGGGGGGGCTACGCAGTATTTT. It is translated as CASSPRGGATQYF.

The chain is built from TRBV11-1 and TRBJ2-7, with 11 bases identical to TRBD2. Germline V lookup: CDR1 SGHAT, CDR2 FQDESV (reference sequence). V lost 3 bases to trimming and J lost 2 bases; unmatched junction nucleotides: 3. The CDR3 sequence is 15 residues long. CDR3 nucleotides: TGTGCCAGCAGCTTTAGCGGGGGGGCCCCCTACGAGCAGTACTTC. It translates to CASSFSGGAPYEQYF.

In its sample, this clone was seen once. V and J are TRBV5-4 and TRBJ2-3; D uncertain. CDR3 length: 18 residues. Per the germline V gene, CDR1 is SGHNT and CDR2 is YYREEE (reference sequence). The V end was cut by 4 bases, the J end by 0 bases, with 21 bases between. CDR3 nucleotide sequence: TGTGCCAGCAGCCAAGATCTCCAGACAACCTCTAGCACAGATACGCAGTATTTT. This gives the protein CASSQDLQTTSSTDTQYF. Full variable domain (remainder filled in from reference TRBV5-4 and TRBJ2-3): ETGVTQSPTHLIKTRGQQVTLRCSSQSGHNTVSWYQQALGQGPQFIFQYYREEENGRGNFPPRFSGLQFPNYSSELNVNALELDDSALYLCASSQDLQTTSSTDTQYFGPGTRLTVL.

J is TRBJ2-3 and V is TRBV7-9, with 8 bases aligning to TRBD1. Germline lookup yields CDR1 SEHNR and CDR2 FQNEAQ (reference sequence). This CDR3 has 15 amino acids. The trim removed 0 bases at V and 3 bases at J, leaving 2 bases unmatched. The CDR3: CASSLATGATDTQYF. The DNA of the CDR3 is TGTGCCAGCAGCTTAGCGACAGGGGCGACAGATACGCAGTATTTT.

The chain is built from TRBV6-5 and TRBJ2-7, with D maybe TRBD1 (6 bases). CDR1 and CDR2 (germline): MNHEY, SVGAGI. The CDR3 is 12 residues long. The V end lost 7 bases, the J end lost 5 bases, and 12 bases lay between the germline ends. CDR3 coding DNA: TGTGCCAGCACGGGCAGGGGTAACGAGCAGTACTTC. Its translation is CASTGRGNEQYF.

The gene calls are TRBV29-1 and TRBJ1-1, with a possible D match to TRBD1 (5 bases). The CDR3 spans 13 residues. V was trimmed by 1 base and J by 5 bases, leaving 11 bases between them. Germline CDR1 is SQVTM and CDR2 is ANQGSEA. As DNA, the CDR3 is TGCAGCGTTGAAGTAGGGGAGGGTACTGAAGCTTTCTTT. It is translated as CSVEVGEGTEAFF.

This clone is a singleton in its sample. The V call is TRBV5-6, the J call TRBJ1-1; TRBD1 might be the D (6 bases). Per the germline V gene, CDR1 is SGHDT and CDR2 is YYEEEE. The CDR3 has 15 residues. Between the trimmed V and J ends, which lost 4 bases and 3 bases, there was a span of 16 bases. DNA of the CDR3: TGTGCCAGCAGCCGGAGGGGGATAGGGGACACTGAAGCTTTCTTT. This sequence encodes CASSRRGIGDTEAFF.

This sequence joins TRBV7-9 and TRBJ1-5; tentative D call: TRBD1 (5 bases). Per the germline V gene, CDR1 is SEHNR and CDR2 is FQNEAQ (reference sequence). V dropped 5 bases and J dropped 4 bases, with 12 bases sitting between them. The CDR3 loop spans 14 amino acids. CDR3 sequence reads: CASSPHGGNQPQHF. The CDR3 DNA sequence: TGTGCCAGCAGCCCCCACGGGGGGAATCAGCCCCAGCATTTT.

The chain combines TRBV27 with TRBJ2-3; 13 bases are a match to TRBD2. Per the germline V gene, CDR1 is MNHEY and CDR2 is SMNVEV (reference sequence). The ends lost 3 bases at V and 3 bases at J; junction bases unmatched: 3. This CDR3 region has 16 residues. CDR3 protein: CASSFLTSGGTDTQYF. CDR3 in DNA: TGTGCCAGCAGTTTCTTGACTAGCGGGGGGACAGATACGCAGTATTTT.